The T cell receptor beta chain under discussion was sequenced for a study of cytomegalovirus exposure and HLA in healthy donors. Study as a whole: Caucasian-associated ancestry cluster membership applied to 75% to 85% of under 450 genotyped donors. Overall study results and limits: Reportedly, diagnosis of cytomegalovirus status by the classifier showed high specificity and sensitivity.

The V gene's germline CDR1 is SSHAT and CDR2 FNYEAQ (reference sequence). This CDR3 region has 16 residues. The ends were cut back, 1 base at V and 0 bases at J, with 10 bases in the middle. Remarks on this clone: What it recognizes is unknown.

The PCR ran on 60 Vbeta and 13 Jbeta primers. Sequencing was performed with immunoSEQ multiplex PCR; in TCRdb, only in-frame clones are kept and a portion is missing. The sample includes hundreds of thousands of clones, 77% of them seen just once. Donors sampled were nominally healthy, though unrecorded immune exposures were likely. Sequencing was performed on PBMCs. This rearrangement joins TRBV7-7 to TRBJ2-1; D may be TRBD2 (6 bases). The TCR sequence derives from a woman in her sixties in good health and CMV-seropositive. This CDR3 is CASSLVSGVSYNEQFF. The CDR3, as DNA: TGTGCCAGCAGCTTAGTTTCGGGAGTCTCCTACAATGAGCAGTTCTTC.